Each of the 32 T cell receptor beta chains below was sequenced from the same sample in a study of CD8 T cells in ankylosing spondylitis. TCRdb itself ran the 5' RACE reads through MiXCR, one entry per CDR3 protein. Of approximately 260,000 distinct CDR3 sequences listed, approximately 20% are singletons. Sequenced input: blood, either unsorted or a sorted T cell fraction (not recorded which). All receptors derive from a male donor with ankylosing spondylitis or in good health (not recorded which).

The rearrangement uses TRBV20-1 and TRBJ2-7; a possible D gene is TRBD2 (6 bases). V was shortened by 0 bases and J by 0 bases, with 12 bases between the two germline ends. The CDR3 consists of 15 residues. Germline CDR1 DFQATT, CDR2 SNEGSKA (reference sequence). CDR3 in DNA: TGCAGTGCTAGAGATGTAGCGGAGAGCTCCTACGAGCAGTACTTC. Translating gives CSARDVAESSYEQYF.

The CDR3 DNA is TGCGCCAGCAGTGAGGGGGACAGGGGCGATATGTTCTACGAGCAGTACTTC. Protein: CASSEGDRGDMFYEQYF. The V gene is TRBV10-1, the J gene TRBJ2-7; 10 bases are shared with TRBD1. Germline CDR1 and CDR2: WNHNN and SYGVQD (reference sequence). Losses at the gene ends were 2 bases for V and 3 bases for J; bases not matched to a gene: 10. The CDR3 has 17 amino acids.

There are a few counts of this clonotype. The rearrangement joins TRBV4-1 to TRBJ2-7; possibly TRBD2 for D (6 bases). V dropped 3 bases and J dropped 0 bases, with 15 bases sitting between them. The CDR3 extends over 16 amino acids. Germline CDR1 is MGHRA and CDR2 is YSYEKL. The CDR3 spells CASSHPRDWTSYEQYF. In DNA form, the CDR3 reads TGCGCCAGCAGCCACCCGAGGGACTGGACCTCCTACGAGCAGTACTTC.

This sequence joins TRBV11-2 and TRBJ2-1; D unclear. Germline CDR1 reads SGHAT; CDR2 reads FQNNGV. This CDR3 contains 11 residues. The V end was cut by 5 bases, the J end by 13 bases, with 12 bases between. For the CDR3, the DNA is TGTGCCAGCAGCAAAATGAGCGATCAGTTCTTC. The encoded protein is CASSKMSDQFF.

V gene TRBV12-3 or TRBV12-4 combines with J gene TRBJ2-5; TRBD2 agrees at 9 bases. V shed 3 bases, J shed 5 bases, and the junction held 7 bases outside the gene matches. This CDR3 region has 15 residues. This CDR3 reads CASSLGSGSGETQYF. DNA for the CDR3: TGTGCCAGCAGTTTGGGTAGCGGGAGCGGCGAGACCCAGTACTTC.

This clonotype turned up a few times. The V gene is TRBV11-2, the J gene TRBJ2-1, with 8 nucleotides matching TRBD1. The CDR3 consists of 17 residues. V shed 1 base, J shed 6 bases, and the junction held 11 bases outside the gene matches. Germline-derived CDR1 and CDR2 are SGHAT and FQNNGV. This CDR3 is CASSLGRTGPWGNEQFF. CDR3 coding DNA: TGTGCCAGCAGCTTAGGGAGGACAGGGCCGTGGGGCAATGAGCAGTTCTTC. The full variable domain, its missing parts supplied by reference TRBV11-2 and TRBJ2-1, is EAGVAQSPRYKIIEKRQSVAFWCNPISGHATLYWYQQILGQGPKLLIQFQNNGVVDDSQLPKDRFSAERLKGVDSTLKIQPAKLEDSAVYLCASSLGRTGPWGNEQFFGPGTRLTVL.

This clonotype was found a few times. The rearrangement uses TRBV7-9 and TRBJ2-1, with 8 bases aligning to TRBD2. V gave up 3 bases and J gave up 7 bases; unmatched junction bases: 5. The germline V gene has CDR1 SEHNR and CDR2 FQNEAQ (reference sequence). The CDR3 loop spans 14 amino acids. This CDR3 reads CASSFDGRGNEQFF. DNA for the CDR3: TGTGCCAGCAGCTTCGACGGGAGGGGGAATGAGCAGTTCTTC.

This clonotype was counted between two and nine times. The rearrangement joins TRBV12-3 or TRBV12-4 to TRBJ2-2; TRBD1 is a possible D gene (6 bases). The CDR3 sequence is 18 residues long. V lost 7 bases and J lost 0, with 21 bases in between. The CDR3, as DNA: TGTGCCAGCATAGGGGGAATTTGTATCATCGCGAACACCGGGGAGCTGTTTTTT. It specifies CASIGGICIIANTGELFF.

This clonotype was detected only a few times. V usage is TRBV7-8 and J usage is TRBJ1-2; D uncertain. The CDR3 contains 14 residues. Trimming removed 1 base at V and 1 base at J, with 7 bases between. Germline V CDR1 and CDR2: SGHVS, FQNEAQ. CDR3 sequence reads: CASSLGRSNYGYTF. The CDR3 DNA follows: TGTGCCAGCAGCTTAGGCAGGAGTAACTATGGCTACACCTTC. Full variable domain (missing parts from reference TRBV7-8 and TRBJ1-2): GAGVSQSPRYKVAKRGQDVALRCDPISGHVSLFWYQQALGQGPEFLTYFQNEAQLDKSGLPSDRFFAERPEGSVSTLKIQRTQQEDSAVYLCASSLGRSNYGYTFGSGTRLTVV.

A few counts support this clonotype. The rearrangement links TRBV25-1 to TRBJ2-5; TRBD1 agrees at 8 bases. Germline loops: CDR1 MGHDK, CDR2 SYGVNS. After removal of 6 bases from V and 4 bases from J, the junction contained 10 bases not matched to a gene. CDR3 length: 15 residues. This chain's CDR3 is CASRTDRVLGETQYF. The CDR3 nucleotides are TGTGCCAGCAGAACGGACAGGGTACTAGGAGAGACCCAGTACTTC.

This sequence joins TRBV20-1 and TRBJ2-2; TRBD2 might be the D (5 bases). In germline, CDR1 is DFQATT, CDR2 SNEGSKA (reference sequence). V lost 0 bases, J lost 2 bases, and 13 bases lay in between. The CDR3 extends over 16 amino acids. The CDR3 sequence is CSARDLWSGNTGELFF. In DNA, the CDR3 is TGCAGTGCTAGAGATCTCTGGAGCGGTAACACCGGGGAGCTGTTTTTT.

This clonotype was detected only once. This sequence joins TRBV5-5 and TRBJ2-1, with TRBD1 matching over 7 bases. CDR3 size: 17 residues. Germline V gene data show CDR1 as SGHKS and CDR2 as YYEKEE (reference sequence). With V trimmed by 2 bases and J by 0 bases, 8 bases remained unmatched. The CDR3 nucleotides read TGTGCCAGCAGCTTCGGGACAGTTCAGCCCTCCTACAATGAGCAGTTCTTC. This translates into CASSFGTVQPSYNEQFF.

This clonotype was counted a few times. This rearrangement joins TRBV29-1 to TRBJ2-1; 10 nucleotides align to TRBD2. CDR1 and CDR2 from the germline V gene are SQVTM and ANQGSEA. The CDR3 covers 16 residues. V was clipped by 0 bases and J by 7 bases; unmatched bases: 9. The CDR3 DNA is TGCAGCGTTGAAGACCTAACCGGGACTAGCGTTAATGAGCAGTTCTTC. Protein product: CSVEDLTGTSVNEQFF.

Many counts were recorded for this clonotype. V gene TRBV12-3 or TRBV12-4 combines with J gene TRBJ2-3; 9 bases fit TRBD2. The CDR3 is 16 residues long. The V segment lost 6 bases and the J segment 2 bases; nucleotides outside the gene matches: 9. For the CDR3, the DNA is TGTGCCAGCAGCCCCTATATAGCGGGAGCCACAGATACGCAGTATTTT. It encodes CASSPYIAGATDTQYF.

This clonotype has a handful of counts. The gene calls are TRBV5-1 and TRBJ2-4; tentatively, D is TRBD2 (5 bases). The CDR3 is 16 residues long. Germline V gene lookup returns CDR1 SGHRS and CDR2 YFSETQ. V gave up 0 bases and J gave up 1 base, with 11 bases separating them. The CDR3 DNA reads TGCGCCAGCAGCTTGGAACTAGGGTTTGCCAAAAACATTCAGTACTTC. Translation gives CASSLELGFAKNIQYF. The entire variable domain, with the rest obtained from reference TRBV5-1 and TRBJ2-4, is as follows: KAGVTQTPRYLIKTRGQQVTLSCSPISGHRSVSWYQQTPGQGLQFLFEYFSETQRNKGNFPGRFSGRQFSNSRSEMNVSTLELGDSALYLCASSLELGFAKNIQYFGAGTRLSVL.

The chain is built from TRBV12-3 or TRBV12-4 and TRBJ2-5; the D gene could be TRBD1 or TRBD2 (5 bases each). V shed 2 bases and J shed 3 bases, with 10 bases lying between them. The CDR3 sequence is 14 residues long. The CDR3 is CASSLSGTEETQYF. CDR3 bases: TGTGCCAGCAGTTTATCAGGGACGGAAGAGACCCAGTACTTC.

This clonotype came up a few times. The V gene is TRBV6-5, the J gene TRBJ2-7, with D tentatively TRBD2 (6 bases). Between the trimmed V and J ends, which lost 3 bases and 6 bases, there was a span of 21 bases. CDR1 is MNHEY and CDR2 is SVGAGI in the germline V gene. CDR3 size: 16 residues. The DNA for the CDR3 is TGTGCCAGCAGTTATCCCGGCGGGACGGATTCTGGCGAGCAGTACTTC. As protein: CASSYPGGTDSGEQYF.

This clonotype was detected many times. The chain carries TRBV29-1 and TRBJ2-1; the D is unclear. Trimming stripped 2 bases from V and 4 bases from J, with 18 bases between. Germline-derived CDR1 and CDR2 are SQVTM and ANQGSEA. The CDR3 spans 16 residues. The CDR3 DNA is TGCAGCGTTGAACAAGGTGGGCCAAAAAGATACAATGAGCAGTTCTTC. Protein: CSVEQGGPKRYNEQFF.

V gene TRBV20-1 combines with J gene TRBJ1-1; D uncertain. Germline V gene sequence: CDR1 DFQATT, CDR2 SNEGSKA (reference sequence). CDR3 length equals 13 residues. The V end lost 5 bases, the J end lost 2 bases, and 12 bases lay between the germline ends. The CDR3 sequence: CSALNQQNTEAFF. In DNA, the CDR3 is TGCAGTGCTCTCAACCAGCAAAACACTGAAGCTTTCTTT.

This clonotype was picked up a small number of times. This chain connects TRBV4-2 to TRBJ1-1; tentatively, D is TRBD1 (5 bases). CDR1 LGHNA and CDR2 YNFKEQ come from the germline V gene. Trimming took 0 bases from V and 7 from J, leaving 18 bases between them. The CDR3 extends over 16 amino acids. CDR3 loop: CASSQELQDSYGEAFF. The CDR3 DNA is TGTGCCAGCAGCCAAGAGCTACAGGACTCCTACGGTGAAGCTTTCTTT.

V is TRBV6-1 and J is TRBJ2-1, with D unclear. There are 14 residues in the CDR3. Germline loops: CDR1 MNHNS, CDR2 SASEGT. The ends were cut back, 2 bases at V and 5 bases at J, with 10 bases in the middle. DNA of the CDR3: TGTGCCAGCAGTGAATTTGGGGTAGACAATGAGCAGTTCTTC. Protein sequence: CASSEFGVDNEQFF.

The chain is built from TRBV20-1 and TRBJ1-1; D gene uncertain. Germline V gene sequence: CDR1 DFQATT, CDR2 SNEGSKA (reference sequence). This CDR3 has 11 amino acids. Deletions cut 5 bases from V and 3 bases from J, with 7 bases between. The CDR3 reads CSAFDYTEAFF. CDR3 DNA sequence: TGCAGTGCTTTCGACTACACTGAAGCTTTCTTT.

Ten or more counts support this clonotype. The chain carries TRBV7-9 and TRBJ2-4; perhaps TRBD1 as D (5 bases). The germline V gene has CDR1 SEHNR and CDR2 FQNEAQ (reference sequence). The V end lost 1 base, the J end lost 1 base, and 14 bases lay between the germline ends. The CDR3 is made up of 17 amino acids. CDR3 nucleotides: TGTGCCAGCAGCTTAGGTCCCGAACCAGGGGCCAAAAACATTCAGTACTTC. Translated, it gives CASSLGPEPGAKNIQYF.

This clonotype came up a few times. V usage is TRBV6-1 and J usage is TRBJ2-1; tentatively, D is TRBD2 (5 bases). This CDR3 comprises 15 residues. V was trimmed by 4 bases and J by 9 bases, leaving 19 bases between them. Germline V lookup: CDR1 MNHNS, CDR2 SASEGT. CDR3 in DNA: TGTGCCAGCAGTGCTAGCCGTTCAGAGTGGGGTGAGCAGTTCTTC. Protein sequence: CASSASRSEWGEQFF.

This clonotype was observed a handful of times. V is TRBV29-1 and J is TRBJ2-2; D might be TRBD1 or TRBD2, each matching 5 bases. Germline V lookup: CDR1 SQVTM, CDR2 ANQGSEA. Trimming stripped 1 base from V and 4 bases from J, with 16 bases between. The length of the CDR3 is 16 residues. CDR3 DNA: TGCAGCGTTGAAGTAGGGGACCGGCAGCCCACCGGGGAGCTGTTTTTT. Translation gives CSVEVGDRQPTGELFF.

The chain carries TRBV12-3 or TRBV12-4 and TRBJ2-7; 14 bases map to TRBD2. J gave up 0 bases and V 5 bases, and 15 bases lay outside the gene matches. This CDR3 spans 20 amino acids. In DNA form, the CDR3 reads TGTGCCAGCAGTCGGGACCCCGGGACTAGCGGGAGTATGAGCTCCTACGAGCAGTACTTC. Its protein is CASSRDPGTSGSMSSYEQYF.

The chain has TRBV4-2 and TRBJ2-1, with D unclear. Per the germline V gene, CDR1 is LGHNA and CDR2 is YNFKEQ. V lost 0 bases and J 4 bases, leaving 10 bases between the germline ends. The CDR3 runs to 15 residues. The CDR3 protein is CASSQDGGAYNEQFF. For the CDR3, the DNA is TGTGCCAGCAGCCAAGATGGCGGAGCGTACAATGAGCAGTTCTTC.

For this clonotype: This may be a read error, as it is one base from a much larger clone. CDR3 in amino acids: CSAWDSYNELFF. The CDR3 bases are TGCAGTGCCTGGGACAGCTACAATGAGCTGTTCTTC. The chain is built from TRBV20-1 and TRBJ2-1, with TRBD1 matching over 7 bases. The CDR3 extends over 12 amino acids. Germline V gene sequence: CDR1 DFQATT, CDR2 SNEGSKA (reference sequence).

The chain recombines TRBV29-1 with TRBJ2-2, with D perhaps matching TRBD2 (5 bases). The CDR3 covers 14 residues. Deletions cut 4 bases from V and 2 bases from J, with 11 bases between. CDR1 SQVTM and CDR2 ANQGSEA come from the germline V gene. In nucleotides, the CDR3 is TGCAGCGTTGGTGAGCGGAGCAACACCGGGGAGCTGTTTTTT. Translated, it gives CSVGERSNTGELFF.

V gene TRBV4-3 combines with J gene TRBJ2-3, with D possibly TRBD2 on 6 matching bases. The CDR3 covers 15 residues. Germline V gives CDR1 LGHNA, CDR2 YSLEER. The germline V and J ends were trimmed by 0 bases and 2 bases, with 9 bases remaining between them. CDR3 DNA: TGCGCCAGCAGCCAAGACGGGGAGGACACAGATACGCAGTATTTT. Protein product: CASSQDGEDTDTQYF.

This clonotype occurred many times. V is TRBV10-2 and J is TRBJ1-2; D unclear. This CDR3 spans 15 amino acids. Per germline, CDR1 WSHSY and CDR2 SAAADI. Trimming removed 0 bases at V and 0 bases at J, with 8 bases between. CDR3 nucleotides: TGCGCCAGCAGTGAGTCGTGGCTATCTAACTATGGCTACACCTTC. Translating gives CASSESWLSNYGYTF.

The gene calls are TRBV20-1 and TRBJ2-1; 13 bases are shared with TRBD2. Trimming removed 3 bases from V and 3 bases from J; junction bases left unmatched: 11. Per the germline V gene, CDR1 is DFQATT and CDR2 is SNEGSKA (reference sequence). The CDR3 has 18 amino acids. The CDR3 region has the DNA TGCAGTGCTAGTGGACTAGCGGGAGACCCCGAGCGCTACAATGAGCAGTTCTTC. This sequence encodes CSASGLAGDPERYNEQFF.